The 25 T cell receptor beta chains below were found in one sample sequenced in a study of OX40 agonist ivuxolimab in advanced cancers. The method was immunoSEQ multiplex PCR; TCRdb's version includes in-frame clones alone and lacks a portion of them. The data contain 60,000 to 75,000 clones, roughly 86% of them singletons. This specimen was CD4+ or CD8+ T cells sorted from blood, taken in a trial of the OX40 agonist ivuxolimab. These receptors all stem from an adult with an advanced solid tumor such as melanoma, head and neck, liver or kidney cancer.

Comment on this clone: In the same sample, other DNA sequences code for this CDR3. The chain combines TRBV10-3 with TRBJ2-3, with D possibly matching TRBD2 (7 bases). CDR3 length: 14 amino acids. V was cut by 7 bases and J by 0 bases, with 11 bases left in between. Germline-derived CDR1 and CDR2 are ENHRY and SYGVKD. The DNA of the CDR3 is TGTGCCATCAAGGGGGGGTTGAGCACAGATACGCAGTATTTT. Translating it yields CAIKGGLSTDTQYF.

V gene TRBV4-3 combines with J gene TRBJ1-6; no firm D call. Trimming removed 4 bases from V and 8 bases from J, with 15 bases in between. The CDR3 extends over 15 amino acids. Germline-derived CDR1 and CDR2 are LGHNA and YSLEER. For the CDR3, the DNA is TGCGCCAGCAGCCGTGGGCAGATCCCGTATTCACCCCTCCACTTT. Protein: CASSRGQIPYSPLHF.

V and J are TRBV7-8 and TRBJ1-6; D may be TRBD1 (5 bases). Germline CDR1 and CDR2: SGHVS and FQNEAQ. V was cut by 5 bases and J by 4 bases, with 12 bases left in between. The CDR3 runs 15 residues. Written as DNA, the CDR3 is TGTGCCAGCAGCCCCGGACAAAATTATAATTCACCCCTCCACTTT. Translation: CASSPGQNYNSPLHF.

The V and J genes are TRBV7-2 and TRBJ2-1; 7 bases match TRBD1. This CDR3 is built from 15 residues. Germline CDR1 and CDR2: SGHTA and FQGNSA. Losses at the gene ends were 5 bases for V and 0 bases for J; bases not matched to a gene: 4. The CDR3 protein is CASSADRISYNEQFF. CDR3 in DNA: TGTGCCAGCAGCGCGGACAGGATCTCCTACAATGAGCAGTTCTTC.

The rearrangement links TRBV6-1 to TRBJ1-1; TRBD1 might be the D (5 bases). This CDR3 comprises 14 residues. V shed 5 bases and J shed 7 bases, with 17 bases lying between them. Germline values: CDR1 MNHNS, CDR2 SASEGT. Here the CDR3 reads CASSWGLEGGEAFF. CDR3 DNA: TGTGCCAGCAGTTGGGGACTGGAGGGAGGTGAAGCTTTCTTT.

This chain joins TRBV7-2 and TRBJ2-5, with a tentative D call TRBD1 (6 bases). The CDR3 runs to 13 residues. The germline V and J ends were trimmed by 5 bases and 1 base, with 8 bases remaining between them. Per the germline V gene, CDR1 is SGHTA and CDR2 is FQGNSA. The CDR3 here is CASSTGFQETQYF. The CDR3, as DNA: TGTGCCAGCAGCACAGGGTTCCAAGAGACCCAGTACTTC. The whole variable domain, remainder taken from reference TRBV7-2 and TRBJ2-5, is GAGVSQSPSNKVTEKGKDVELRCDPISGHTALYWYRQSLGQGLEFLIYFQGNSAPDKSGLPSDRFSAERTGGSVSTLTIQRTQQEDSAVYLCASSTGFQETQYFGPGTRLLVL.

The rearrangement links TRBV29-1 to TRBJ2-7; 9 bases agree with TRBD1. The junction had 5 bases not matched to a gene; V was cut back by 6 bases and J by 2 bases. This CDR3 has 13 amino acids. Germline-derived CDR1 and CDR2 are SQVTM and ANQGSEA. This CDR3 reads CSVRQGGAYEQYF. DNA of the CDR3: TGCAGCGTGAGACAGGGGGGGGCCTACGAGCAGTACTTC.

This clone was recorded once. This rearrangement joins TRBV5-1 to TRBJ1-4; unclear D gene. Trimming removed 2 bases at V and 6 bases at J, with 11 bases between. CDR1 is SGHRS and CDR2 is YFSETQ in the germline V gene. The CDR3 runs to 14 residues. The CDR3 DNA reads TGCGCCAGCAGCTTTTCAGTCGGGGATGAAAAACTGTTTTTT. Translation gives CASSFSVGDEKLFF. The full variable domain, in which reference TRBV5-1 and TRBJ1-4 provide the parts outside the CDR3, is KAGVTQTPRYLIKTRGQQVTLSCSPISGHRSVSWYQQTPGQGLQFLFEYFSETQRNKGNFPGRFSGRQFSNSRSEMNVSTLELGDSALYLCASSFSVGDEKLFFGSGTQLSVL.

The V call is TRBV18, the J call TRBJ2-2, with 9 bases aligning to TRBD1. Looked up from germline, CDR1 is KGHSH and CDR2 is LQKENI. The V and J ends lost 3 bases and 6 bases, in that order; junction bases with no gene match: 8. The CDR3 spans 16 residues. The CDR3 protein is CASSPISDRGSGELFF. CDR3 nucleotide sequence: TGTGCCAGCTCACCGATATCGGACAGGGGTTCCGGGGAGCTGTTTTTT.

This chain connects TRBV11-3 to TRBJ2-3; no firm D call. The CDR3 totals 12 residues. The germline CDR1 and CDR2 sequences are SGHNT and YENEEA. With 3 bases removed from V and 3 bases from J, the gap between germline ends came to 4 bases. CDR3 sequence: CASSFGTDTQYF. The CDR3, as DNA: TGTGCCAGCAGCTTCGGGACAGATACGCAGTATTTT.

J is TRBJ1-2 and V is TRBV4-1, with D maybe TRBD1 (6 bases). The CDR3 has 15 amino acids. In germline, CDR1 is MGHRA, CDR2 YSYEKL. V was pared by 1 base and J by 2 bases, with 11 bases between. The CDR3 nucleotides read TGCGCCAGCAGCCAAGGCCTGGGACAAAACTATGGCTACACCTTC. Its translation is CASSQGLGQNYGYTF.

This rearrangement joins TRBV6-1 to TRBJ1-1; tentative D call: TRBD1 (5 bases). The CDR3 extends over 15 amino acids. Looked up from germline, CDR1 is MNHNS and CDR2 is SASEGT. V lost 7 bases, J lost 0 bases, and 15 bases lay in between. CDR3 loop: CASTLTQGLNTEAFF. The CDR3 nucleotides read TGTGCCAGCACCCTAACCCAGGGACTGAACACTGAAGCTTTCTTT.

The CDR3 sequence: CASSLFSEMNTEAFF. In nucleotides, the CDR3 is TGCGCCAGCAGCTTGTTCTCAGAAATGAACACTGAAGCTTTCTTT. The V gene is TRBV5-1, the J gene TRBJ1-1, with D unresolved. Trimming shortened V by 1 base and J by 0 bases, and 10 bases separated the two germline ends. Looked up from germline, CDR1 is SGHRS and CDR2 is YFSETQ. The CDR3 contains 15 residues.

This clone was seen just once. This rearrangement joins TRBV11-3 to TRBJ1-5, with D possibly being TRBD1 (5 bases). CDR3 length: 15 amino acids. CDR1 is SGHNT, CDR2 YENEEA, per germline. V lost 5 bases and J 2 bases, leaving 13 bases between the germline ends. The CDR3 here is CASSPTPTGNQPQHF. CDR3 coding DNA: TGTGCCAGCAGCCCCACGCCGACAGGCAATCAGCCCCAGCATTTT.

The rearrangement links TRBV7-2 to TRBJ2-7; 11 bases agree with TRBD2. The CDR3 length is 15 residues. Germline lookup yields CDR1 SGHTA and CDR2 FQGNSA. The V segment lost 1 base and the J segment 4 bases; nucleotides outside the gene matches: 3. As DNA, the CDR3 is TGTGCCAGCAGCTTAGGCGCTAGCGGGGGGTACGAGCAGTACTTC. Protein product: CASSLGASGGYEQYF.

This chain uses TRBV5-8 with TRBJ1-5; D remains unclear. Germline V gene data show CDR1 as SGHTS and CDR2 as YDEGEE. This CDR3 is 14 amino acids long. The V and J ends lost 4 bases and 1 base respectively, with 9 bases between them. CDR3: CASSPGLSNQPQHF. The CDR3 bases are TGTGCCAGCAGCCCCGGGTTGAGCAATCAGCCCCAGCATTTT.

The rearrangement joins TRBV28 to TRBJ2-7, with 10 bases matching TRBD1. Trimming cost V 7 bases and J 4 bases; bases outside gene matches: 4. This CDR3 is built from 13 residues. The germline CDR1 and CDR2 sequences are MDHEN and SYDVKM. This CDR3 reads CASNRQGAYEQYF. The CDR3 coding sequence is TGTGCCAGCAACAGACAGGGGGCTTACGAGCAGTACTTC.

V gene TRBV5-1 combines with J gene TRBJ2-3; a weak D match, TRBD1 (5 bases). This CDR3 region has 14 residues. Germline V CDR1 and CDR2: SGHRS, YFSETQ. Trimming left V 6 bases short and J 6 bases short, with 17 bases between. CDR3 in amino acids: CASTTVEGVDTQYF. The CDR3 DNA reads as TGCGCCAGCACGACGGTCGAAGGGGTGGATACGCAGTATTTT.

V is TRBV9 and J is TRBJ2-1, with D tentatively TRBD1 (5 bases). Deletions cut 0 bases from V and 2 bases from J, with 12 bases between. The CDR3 consists of 16 residues. Germline CDR1 and CDR2: SGDLS and YYNGEE. The chain's CDR3 is CASSVVGLAPYNEQFF. The CDR3 DNA is TGTGCCAGCAGCGTAGTGGGGCTCGCCCCCTACAATGAGCAGTTCTTC.

V is TRBV30 and J is TRBJ1-1; weak D call: TRBD1 (6 bases). V lost 3 bases and J 10 bases, leaving 15 bases between the germline ends. The germline CDR1 and CDR2 sequences are GTSNPN and SVGIG (reference sequence). The CDR3 has 12 residues. The CDR3 DNA follows: TGTGCCTGGAGGGGAGAGGGGGTTTTAGCTTTCTTT. As protein: CAWRGEGVLAFF.

This clone appeared a single time. The rearrangement links TRBV6-5 to TRBJ1-6, with 8 nucleotides matching TRBD1. The length of the CDR3 is 12 residues. Germline CDR1 reads MNHEY; CDR2 reads SVGAGI. The CDR3 region has the DNA TGTGCTGGTAAACAGGGGGATTCACCCCTCCACTTT. Its translation is CAGKQGDSPLHF.

The DNA of the CDR3 is TGTGCCAGCAGCAGCATTAACTTGGCGGATTCACCCCTCCACTTT. Translation: CASSSINLADSPLHF. The gene calls are TRBV28 and TRBJ1-6; the D is unclear. The V gene's germline CDR1 is MDHEN and CDR2 SYDVKM. The CDR3 has 15 residues. V was pared by 6 bases and J by 8 bases, with 17 bases between.

This sequence joins TRBV4-3 and TRBJ1-5; no definite D call. The germline V gene has CDR1 LGHNA and CDR2 YSLEER. Deletions cut 2 bases from V and 0 bases from J, with 5 bases between. This CDR3 has 14 amino acids. The CDR3 sequence is CASSQFYSNQPQHF. The CDR3 DNA reads TGCGCCAGCAGCCAATTCTATAGCAATCAGCCCCAGCATTTT.

The J gene is TRBJ1-5, the V gene TRBV19, with D possibly TRBD1 on 5 matching bases. The length of the CDR3 is 16 residues. CDR1 and CDR2 from the germline V gene are LNHDA and SQIVND (reference sequence). Trimming took off 3 bases at V and 9 bases at J, with 21 bases between the two ends. In DNA, the CDR3 is TGTGCCAGTAGTATGGGAACCACGGGACTGACTGGGCCCCAGCATTTT. Its protein is CASSMGTTGLTGPQHF.

This rearrangement joins TRBV7-2 to TRBJ2-4; D might be TRBD1 (5 bases). Germline V gene data show CDR1 as SGHTA and CDR2 as FQGNSA. The CDR3 has 15 amino acids. V lost 3 bases and J lost 6, with 15 bases in between. CDR3 sequence (DNA): TGTGCCAGCAGCTTTACATCGGCCAGGGTAAACATTCAGTACTTC. Its protein is CASSFTSARVNIQYF.